One TCR beta chain is described in this entry. The antigen remains undetermined. This entry belongs to a study of Ad26.COV2.S vaccination and SARS-CoV-2 variants. The overall study: Dosing was one shot or two shots 56 days apart. General study findings and limits: It is possible that the TCR breadth and depth analyses underestimated the total T cell responses. Marked by substantial breadth, spike-specific CD8+ and CD4+ T cell responses were reportedly seen after vaccination. Researchers reported similar non-spike TCR breadth in vaccine and placebo recipients.

Trimming shortened V by 0 bases and J by 4 bases, and 12 bases separated the two germline ends. The CDR3 loop spans 15 amino acids. Germline V CDR1 and CDR2: SGHAT, FQNNGV. TCRdb keeps only in-frame clones here, not all; method: immunoSEQ multiplex PCR. The sample has hundreds of thousands of clones; about 90% are singletons. The treatment is: 19 received Ad26.COV2.S at low or high dose, single or two shots; roughly five received placebo; per-sample allocation not given. Repertoires come from day 63 after the first vaccine or placebo injection. This clonotype originated in a person between 18 and 60 years old who received the Ad26.COV2.S COVID-19 vaccine or a placebo. This chain joins TRBV11-2 and TRBJ1-1, with a weak D call TRBD1 (5 bases). The starting material was peripheral blood, obtained in a trial of Ad26.COV2.S vaccine versus placebo. This CDR3 reads CASSLERGRGTEAFF. CDR3 nucleotide sequence: TGTGCCAGCAGCTTAGAAAGGGGAAGGGGCACTGAAGCTTTCTTT.